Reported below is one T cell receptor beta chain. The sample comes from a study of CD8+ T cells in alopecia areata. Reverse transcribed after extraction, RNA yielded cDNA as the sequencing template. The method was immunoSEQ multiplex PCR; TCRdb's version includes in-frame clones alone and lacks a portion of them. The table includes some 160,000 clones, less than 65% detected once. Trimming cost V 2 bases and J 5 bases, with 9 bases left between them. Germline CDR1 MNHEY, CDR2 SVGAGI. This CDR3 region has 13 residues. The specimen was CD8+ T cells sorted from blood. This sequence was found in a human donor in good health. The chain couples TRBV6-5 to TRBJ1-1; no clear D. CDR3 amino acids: CASSYGVKTEAFF. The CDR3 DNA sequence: TGTGCCAGCAGTTACGGCGTTAAGACTGAAGCTTTCTTT.